This T cell receptor beta chain comes out of a study of T cells in Graves' hyperthyroidism and ophthalmopathy. The source material, RNA transcripts, was used to amplify TCR beta CDR3 regions. The HTBI primer set served for first-round RT-PCR of the TCR CDR3. From the multiplex PCR reads, TCRdb called clonotypes with MiXCR, one entry per CDR3 protein. Among roughly 500,000 distinct CDR3 sequences listed, approximately 48% were seen once. Trimming left V 3 bases short and J 1 base short, with 12 bases between. Germline CDR1 is GTSNPN and CDR2 is SVGIG (reference sequence). The CDR3 has 14 residues. The chain joins TRBV30 to TRBJ1-1; D is unresolved. The sequence came from an adult woman with Graves' disease, either hyperthyroidism or ophthalmopathy (not recorded which). Sequencing used peripheral blood or thyroid tissue (not recorded which). The CDR3 is CAWSALGRNTEAFF. CDR3 coding DNA: TGTGCCTGGAGCGCTCTTGGGAGGAACACTGAAGCTTTCTTT.